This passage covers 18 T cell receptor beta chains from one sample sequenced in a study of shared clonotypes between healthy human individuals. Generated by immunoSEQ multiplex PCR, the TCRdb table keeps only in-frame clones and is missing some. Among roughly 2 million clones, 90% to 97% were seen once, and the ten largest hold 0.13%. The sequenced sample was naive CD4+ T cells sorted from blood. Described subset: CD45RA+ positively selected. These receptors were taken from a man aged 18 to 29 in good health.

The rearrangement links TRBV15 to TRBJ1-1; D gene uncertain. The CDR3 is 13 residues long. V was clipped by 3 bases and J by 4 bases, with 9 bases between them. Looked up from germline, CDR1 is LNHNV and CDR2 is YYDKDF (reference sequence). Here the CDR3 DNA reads TGTGCCACCAGCAGCCCTGGAGGCACTGAAGCTTTCTTT. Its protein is CATSSPGGTEAFF.

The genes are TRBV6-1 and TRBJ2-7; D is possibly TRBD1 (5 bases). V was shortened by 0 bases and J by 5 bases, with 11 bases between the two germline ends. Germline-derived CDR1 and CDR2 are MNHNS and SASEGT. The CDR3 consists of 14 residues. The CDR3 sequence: CASSEAQGVNEQYF. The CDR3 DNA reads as TGTGCCAGCAGTGAAGCGCAGGGCGTAAACGAGCAGTACTTC.

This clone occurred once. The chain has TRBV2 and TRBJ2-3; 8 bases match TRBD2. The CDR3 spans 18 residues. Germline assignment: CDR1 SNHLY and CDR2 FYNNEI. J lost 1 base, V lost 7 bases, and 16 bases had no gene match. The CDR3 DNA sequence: TGTGCCAGCATTAGGGAGACGGGAGGGCCTTTCGGCACAGATACGCAGTATTTT. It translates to CASIRETGGPFGTDTQYF.

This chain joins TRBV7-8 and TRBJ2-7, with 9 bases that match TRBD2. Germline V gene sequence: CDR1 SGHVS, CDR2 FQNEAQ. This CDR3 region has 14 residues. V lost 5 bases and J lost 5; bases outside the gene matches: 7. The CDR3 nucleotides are TGTGCCAGCAGCGGGCGGGAGGGCCGGGACGAGCAGTACTTC. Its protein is CASSGREGRDEQYF.

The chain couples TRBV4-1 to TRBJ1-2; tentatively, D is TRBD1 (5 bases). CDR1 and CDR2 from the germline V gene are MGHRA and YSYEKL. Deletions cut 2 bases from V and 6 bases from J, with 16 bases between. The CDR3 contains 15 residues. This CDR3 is CASSQSQGSSNGYTF. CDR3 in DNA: TGCGCCAGCAGCCAATCCCAGGGCTCTTCGAATGGCTACACCTTC.

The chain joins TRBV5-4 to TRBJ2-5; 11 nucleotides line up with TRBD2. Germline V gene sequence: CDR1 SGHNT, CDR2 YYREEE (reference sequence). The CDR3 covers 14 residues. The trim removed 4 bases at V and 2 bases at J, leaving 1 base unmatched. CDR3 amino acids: CASSRTSGQETQYF. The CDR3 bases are TGTGCCAGCAGCCGGACTAGCGGGCAAGAGACCCAGTACTTC.

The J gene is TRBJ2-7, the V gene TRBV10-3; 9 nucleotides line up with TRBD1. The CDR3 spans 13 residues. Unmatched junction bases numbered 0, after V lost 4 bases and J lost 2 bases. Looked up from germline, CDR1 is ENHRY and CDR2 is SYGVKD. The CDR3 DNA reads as TGTGCCATCAGTGGGGACAGGGCCTACGAGCAGTACTTC. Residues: CAISGDRAYEQYF.

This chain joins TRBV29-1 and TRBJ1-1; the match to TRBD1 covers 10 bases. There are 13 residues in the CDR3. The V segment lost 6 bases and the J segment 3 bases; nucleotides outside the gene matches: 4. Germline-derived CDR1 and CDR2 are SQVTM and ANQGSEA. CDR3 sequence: CSVKTGGDTEAFF. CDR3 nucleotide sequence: TGCAGCGTCAAGACAGGGGGCGACACTGAAGCTTTCTTT.

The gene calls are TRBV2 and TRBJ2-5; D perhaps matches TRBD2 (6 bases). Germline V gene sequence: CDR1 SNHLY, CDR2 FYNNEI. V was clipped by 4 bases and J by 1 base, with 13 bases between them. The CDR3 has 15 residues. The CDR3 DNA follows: TGTGCCAGCAGTGTGGGCGGGATGCTCCAAGAGACCCAGTACTTC. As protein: CASSVGGMLQETQYF.

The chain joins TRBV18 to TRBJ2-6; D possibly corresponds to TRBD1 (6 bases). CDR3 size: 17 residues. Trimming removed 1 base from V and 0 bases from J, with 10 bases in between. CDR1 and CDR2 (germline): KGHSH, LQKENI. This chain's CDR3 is CASSPRDKSSGANVLTF. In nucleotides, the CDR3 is TGTGCCAGCTCACCACGGGACAAAAGCTCTGGGGCCAACGTCCTGACTTTC.

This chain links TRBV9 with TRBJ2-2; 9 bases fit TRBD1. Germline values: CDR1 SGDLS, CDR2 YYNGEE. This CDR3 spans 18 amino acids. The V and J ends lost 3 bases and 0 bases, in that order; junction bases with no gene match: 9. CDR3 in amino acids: CASSGRDRVGANTGELFF. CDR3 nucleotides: TGTGCCAGCAGCGGCCGGGACAGGGTAGGCGCGAACACCGGGGAGCTGTTTTTT.

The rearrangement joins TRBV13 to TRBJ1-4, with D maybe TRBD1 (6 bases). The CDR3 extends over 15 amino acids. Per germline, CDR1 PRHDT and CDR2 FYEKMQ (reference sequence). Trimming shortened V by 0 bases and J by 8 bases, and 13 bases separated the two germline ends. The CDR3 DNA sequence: TGTGCCAGCAGCTTAGGCGTGGGGACACAAGAAAAACTGTTTTTT. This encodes CASSLGVGTQEKLFF.

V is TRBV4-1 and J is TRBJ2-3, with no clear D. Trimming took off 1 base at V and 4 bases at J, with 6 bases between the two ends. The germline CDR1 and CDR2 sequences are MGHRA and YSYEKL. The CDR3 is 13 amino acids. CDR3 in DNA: TGCGCCAGCAGCCAAGTAGAAGCAGATACGCAGTATTTT. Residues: CASSQVEADTQYF.

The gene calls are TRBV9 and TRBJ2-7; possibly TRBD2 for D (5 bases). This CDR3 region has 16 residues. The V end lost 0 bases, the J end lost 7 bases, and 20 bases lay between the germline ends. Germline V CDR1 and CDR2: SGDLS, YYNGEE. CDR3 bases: TGTGCCAGCAGCGTAGCTTCGGCTCTTTCAACGGGGGAGCAGTACTTC. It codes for CASSVASALSTGEQYF.

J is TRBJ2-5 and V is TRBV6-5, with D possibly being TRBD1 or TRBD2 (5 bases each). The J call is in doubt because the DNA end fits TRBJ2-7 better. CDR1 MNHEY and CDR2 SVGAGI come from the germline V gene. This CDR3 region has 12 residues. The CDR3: CATLTRGHEQYF. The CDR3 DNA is TGTGCCACACTAACCCGGGGCCACGAGCAGTACTTC.

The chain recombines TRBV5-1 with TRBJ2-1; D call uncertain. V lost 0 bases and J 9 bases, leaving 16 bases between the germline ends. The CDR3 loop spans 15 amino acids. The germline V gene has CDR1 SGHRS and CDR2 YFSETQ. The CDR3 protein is CASSLAGGPSSEQFF. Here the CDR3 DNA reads TGCGCCAGCAGCTTGGCCGGTGGCCCAAGCAGTGAGCAGTTCTTC.

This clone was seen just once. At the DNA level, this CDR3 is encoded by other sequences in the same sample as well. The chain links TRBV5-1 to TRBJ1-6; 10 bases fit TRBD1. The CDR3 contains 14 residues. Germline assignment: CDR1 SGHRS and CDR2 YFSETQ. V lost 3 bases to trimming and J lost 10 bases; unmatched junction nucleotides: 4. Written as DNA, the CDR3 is TGCGCCAGCAGCTCCGGGACAGGGGACTCACCCCTCCACTTT. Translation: CASSSGTGDSPLHF.

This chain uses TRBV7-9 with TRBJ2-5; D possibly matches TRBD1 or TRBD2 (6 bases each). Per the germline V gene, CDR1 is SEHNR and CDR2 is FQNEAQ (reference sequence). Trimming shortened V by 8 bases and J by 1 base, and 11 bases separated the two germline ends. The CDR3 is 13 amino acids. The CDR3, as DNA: TGTGCCAGCCGGGGGCGGATCCAAGAGACCCAGTACTTC. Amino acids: CASRGRIQETQYF.